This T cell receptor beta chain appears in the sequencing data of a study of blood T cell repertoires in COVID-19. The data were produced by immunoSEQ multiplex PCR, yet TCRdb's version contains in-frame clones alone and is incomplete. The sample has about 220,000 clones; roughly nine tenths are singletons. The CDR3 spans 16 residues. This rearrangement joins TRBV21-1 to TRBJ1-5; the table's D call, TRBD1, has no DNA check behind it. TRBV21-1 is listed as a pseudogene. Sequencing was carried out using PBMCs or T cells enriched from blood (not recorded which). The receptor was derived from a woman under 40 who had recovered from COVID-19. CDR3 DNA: TGTGCCAGCAGCAAAGGCCCAGGGGGCAACTATCAGCCCCAGCATTTT. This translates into CASSKGPGGNYQPQHF.